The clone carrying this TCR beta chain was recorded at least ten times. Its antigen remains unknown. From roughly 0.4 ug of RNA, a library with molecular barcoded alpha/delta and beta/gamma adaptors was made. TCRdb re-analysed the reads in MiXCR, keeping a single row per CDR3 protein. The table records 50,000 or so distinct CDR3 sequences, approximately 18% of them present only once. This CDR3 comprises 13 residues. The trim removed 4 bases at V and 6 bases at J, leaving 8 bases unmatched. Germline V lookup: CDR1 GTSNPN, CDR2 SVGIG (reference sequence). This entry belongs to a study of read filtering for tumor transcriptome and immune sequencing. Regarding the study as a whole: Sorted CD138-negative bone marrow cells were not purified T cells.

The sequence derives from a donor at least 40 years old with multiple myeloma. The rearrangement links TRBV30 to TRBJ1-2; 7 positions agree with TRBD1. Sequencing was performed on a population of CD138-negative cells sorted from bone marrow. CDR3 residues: CAWTGTAFDGYTF. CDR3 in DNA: TGTGCCTGGACAGGGACAGCCTTTGATGGCTACACCTTC.